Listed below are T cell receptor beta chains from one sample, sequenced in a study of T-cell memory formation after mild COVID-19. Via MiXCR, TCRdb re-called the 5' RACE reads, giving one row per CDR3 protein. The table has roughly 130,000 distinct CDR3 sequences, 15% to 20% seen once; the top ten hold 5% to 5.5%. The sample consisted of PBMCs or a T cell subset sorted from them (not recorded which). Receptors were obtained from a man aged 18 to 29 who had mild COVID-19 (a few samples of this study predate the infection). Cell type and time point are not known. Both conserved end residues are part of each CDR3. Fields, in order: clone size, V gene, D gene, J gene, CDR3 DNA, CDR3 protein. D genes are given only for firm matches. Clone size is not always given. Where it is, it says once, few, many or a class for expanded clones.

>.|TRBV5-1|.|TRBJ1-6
TGCGCCAGCAAAGTCGAGAATTCACCCCTCCACTTT
CASKVENSPLHF
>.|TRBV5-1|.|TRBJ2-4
TGCGCCAGCAGCTTGGAGGGTTCCAAAAACATTCAGTACTTC
CASSLEGSKNIQYF
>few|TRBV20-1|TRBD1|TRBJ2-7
TGCAGTGCAGCAGACAGGGGGCCTACCTACGAGCAGTACTTC
CSAADRGPTYEQYF
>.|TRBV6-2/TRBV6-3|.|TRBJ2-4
TGTGCCAGCAGAGGCCTCCCCAAAAACATTCAGTACTTC
CASRGLPKNIQYF
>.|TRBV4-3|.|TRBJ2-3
TGCGCCAGCAGCCAAGATCTGGCGAGCCGAAGAGGGGATACGCAGTATTTT
CASSQDLASRRGDTQYF
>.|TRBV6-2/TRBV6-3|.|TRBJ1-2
TGTGCCAGCAGTTATCAGGGGCCAGACTATGGCTACACCTTC
CASSYQGPDYGYTF
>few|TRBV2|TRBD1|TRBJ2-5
TGTGCCAGCGACAGGGAAGAGACCCAGTACTTC
CASDREETQYF
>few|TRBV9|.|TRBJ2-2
TGTGCCAGCAGCGCGGGGGCTAACGGGGAGCTGTTTTTT
CASSAGANGELFF
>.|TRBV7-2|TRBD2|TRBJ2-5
TGTGCCAGCAGCTTACCGGGACTAGCGGGACGAGGGACCCAGTACTTC
CASSLPGLAGRGTQYF
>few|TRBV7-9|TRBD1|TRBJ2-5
TGTGCCAGCAGCCCGAGGGACAGCCAAGAGACCCAGTACTTC
CASSPRDSQETQYF
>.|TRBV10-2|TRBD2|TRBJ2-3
TGCGCCAGCAGTGAGTCCGGGACGGGGGGGCGTTTGGATACGCAGTATTTT
CASSESGTGGRLDTQYF
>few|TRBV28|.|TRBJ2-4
TGTGCCAGCCGGTGGGAAAACATTCAGTACTTC
CASRWENIQYF
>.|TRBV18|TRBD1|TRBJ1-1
TGTGCCAGCTCACCCGGACAGGGAGTCGGCACTGAAGCTTTCTTT
CASSPGQGVGTEAFF
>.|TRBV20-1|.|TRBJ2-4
TGCAGTGCTAGGGACTCGACGGGGCCTATTCAGTACTTC
CSARDSTGPIQYF
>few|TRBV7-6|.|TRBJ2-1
TGTGCCAGCAGCCCATCCCCCGGACAGGGACTACGCGAGCAGTTCTTC
CASSPSPGQGLREQFF
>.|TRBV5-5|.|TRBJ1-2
TGTGCCAGCAGCTTGTCGTCAGGGAATGGCTACACCTTC
CASSLSSGNGYTF
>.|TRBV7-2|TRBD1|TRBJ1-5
TGTGCCAGCAGCCTTGGACAGGGTGACAATCAGCCCCAGCATTTT
CASSLGQGDNQPQHF
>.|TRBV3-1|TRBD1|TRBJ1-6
TGTGCCAGCAGCCCCTCGACAGGGGCGGCCTCACCCCTCCACTTT
CASSPSTGAASPLHF
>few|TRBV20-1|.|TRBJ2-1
TGCAGTGCTAGAGAGAGGGGGTTCAGGGACAATGAGCAGTTCTTC
CSARERGFRDNEQFF
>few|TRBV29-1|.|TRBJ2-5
TGCAGCGTAGGACAGCGCCAGACCCAGTACTTC
CSVGQRQTQYF
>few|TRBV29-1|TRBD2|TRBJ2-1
TGCAGCGTTGACACCCTAGCGGCTCGGGCCAATGAGCAGTTCTTC
CSVDTLAARANEQFF
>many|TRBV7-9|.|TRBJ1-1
TGTGCCAGCAGCTACCCAGGACACCTGAACACTGAAGCTTTCTTT
CASSYPGHLNTEAFF
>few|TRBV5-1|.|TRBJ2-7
TGCGCCAGCAGCTACGACCGCGGCGAGCAGTACTTC
CASSYDRGEQYF
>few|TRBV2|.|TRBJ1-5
TGTGCCAGCAGTGAATATCTCAATCAGCCCCAGCATTTT
CASSEYLNQPQHF
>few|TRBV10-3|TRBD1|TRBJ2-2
TGTGCCATCAGTAAACCGGGACAGGGGTCTGCCGGGGAGCTGTTTTTT
CAISKPGQGSAGELFF
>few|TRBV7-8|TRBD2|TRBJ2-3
TGTGCCAGCAGCTTTGGGACTAGCGGGGGGGCCGTGGGAGATACGCAGTATTTT
CASSFGTSGGAVGDTQYF
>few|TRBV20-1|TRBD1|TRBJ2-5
TGCAGTGCTCTCCGGGACAGCAAATTGACCCAGTACTTC
CSALRDSKLTQYF
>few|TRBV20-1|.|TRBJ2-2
TGCAGTGCTAGACAAGGGGGTCATCCCGGGGAGCTGTTTTTT
CSARQGGHPGELFF
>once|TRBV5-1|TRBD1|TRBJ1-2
TGCGCCAGCAGCGGAGAGACAGGGTGGGATGGCTACACCTTC
CASSGETGWDGYTF
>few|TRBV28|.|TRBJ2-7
TGTGCCAGCAGTCCAGGGGGGGCTTTAGAGCAGTACTTC
CASSPGGALEQYF
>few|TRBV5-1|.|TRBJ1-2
TGCGCCAGCAGCTTGGGACAGCCGGCGTTCTACACCTTC
CASSLGQPAFYTF
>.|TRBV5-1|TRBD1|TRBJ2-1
TGCGCCAGCAGTTGGGGGACAGGGGGGCACAATGAGCAGTTCTTC
CASSWGTGGHNEQFF
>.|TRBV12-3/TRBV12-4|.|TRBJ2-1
TGTGCCAGCAGTTTGACTAGAAGATCCCATGAGCAGTTCTTC
CASSLTRRSHEQFF
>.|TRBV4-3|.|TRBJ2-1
TGCGCCAGCAGCCACGTCACCCCTCCAATGATGCAGTTCTTC
CASSHVTPPMMQFF
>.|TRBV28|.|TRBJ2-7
TGTGCCAGCAGCCGAACCTGGGACGGGCAGTACTTC
CASSRTWDGQYF
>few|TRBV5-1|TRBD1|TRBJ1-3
TGCGCCAGCAGCTTTGGGACAGCCTCTGGAAACACCATATATTTT
CASSFGTASGNTIYF
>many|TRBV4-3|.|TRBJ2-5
TGCGCCAGCAGCCAAGTGATCTCGGGGAGAGAGACCCAGTACTTC
CASSQVISGRETQYF
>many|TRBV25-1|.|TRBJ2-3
TGTGCCAGCAGCCGACAGTACACAGATACGCAGTATTTT
CASSRQYTDTQYF
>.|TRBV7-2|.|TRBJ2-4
TGTGCCAGCAGCTCCGCCCCAGCAGTACGCATTCAGTACTTC
CASSSAPAVRIQYF
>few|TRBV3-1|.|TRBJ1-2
TGTGCCAGCAGCGGCTCCTTGGAGGGCGGCTACACCTTC
CASSGSLEGGYTF
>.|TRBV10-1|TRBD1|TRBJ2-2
TGCGCCAGCAGTAAGCTTGGGACAGGGGACACCGGGGAGCTGTTTTTT
CASSKLGTGDTGELFF
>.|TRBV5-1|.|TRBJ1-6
TGCGCCAGCAGCTCGCAGGGGTTTGGGGGGTCACCCCTCCACTTT
CASSSQGFGGSPLHF
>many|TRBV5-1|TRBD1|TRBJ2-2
TGCGCCAGCGCCGGGACAGGGAACACCGGGGAGCTGTTTTTT
CASAGTGNTGELFF
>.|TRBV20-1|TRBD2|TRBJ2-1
TGCAGTGCCGTAGCGGGGCGAGTCAGTGAGCAGTTCTTC
CSAVAGRVSEQFF
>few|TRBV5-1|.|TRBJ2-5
TGCGCCAGCAGTCGGACAGACCTCCAAGAGACCCAGTACTTC
CASSRTDLQETQYF
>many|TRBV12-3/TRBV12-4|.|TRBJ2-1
TGTGCCAGCAGGCTAGTGGATGAGCAGTTCTTC
CASRLVDEQFF
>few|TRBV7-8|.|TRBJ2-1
TGTGCCAGCAGTCAAGGGCGCGGGGCCAAGGTTGGTGAGCAGTTCTTC
CASSQGRGAKVGEQFF
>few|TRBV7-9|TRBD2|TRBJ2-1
TGTGCCAGCAGCTTAGCAGCGGGGGGCTTCAATGAGCAGTTCTTC
CASSLAAGGFNEQFF
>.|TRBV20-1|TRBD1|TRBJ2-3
TGCAGTGCTAGAGCCCGGACAGGACGGGTTGAAGATACGCAGTATTTT
CSARARTGRVEDTQYF
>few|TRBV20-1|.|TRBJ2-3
TGCAGTGCCGCTAGGGTTTCGGTTTTCAGAGGGACAGATACGCAGTATTTT
CSAARVSVFRGTDTQYF
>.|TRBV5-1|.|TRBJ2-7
TGCGCCAGCAGCTTGGTGTTCGGGGCTTACGAGCAGTACTTC
CASSLVFGAYEQYF
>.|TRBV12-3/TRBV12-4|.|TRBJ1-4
TGTGCCAGCACGAGGCCCGGTAATGAAAAACTGTTTTTT
CASTRPGNEKLFF
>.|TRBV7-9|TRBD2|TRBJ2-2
TGTGCCAGCACCCCGGGACTAGCGGTCCCCACCGGGGAGCTGTTTTTT
CASTPGLAVPTGELFF
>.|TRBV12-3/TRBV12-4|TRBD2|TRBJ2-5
TGTGCCAGCACACTAGCGGGGTCTAGGTATCGAGAGACCCAGTACTTC
CASTLAGSRYRETQYF
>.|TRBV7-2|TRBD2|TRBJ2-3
TGTGCCAGCAGCCGAGCGGGGGGAACAGATACGCAGTATTTT
CASSRAGGTDTQYF